A single sample gave rise to the 8 T cell receptor beta chains below, sequenced in a study of early T cells in non-severe SARS-CoV-2 infection. TCRdb re-called the 5' RACE reads with MiXCR, one entry per CDR3 protein. The profile covers tens of thousands of distinct CDR3 sequences, with roughly 8.4% appearing a single time and about 3.7% taken by the ten largest. Source material: whole blood. The receptors here all came from an adult who was a healthcare worker with PCR-confirmed SARS-CoV-2 infection or an uninfected control (not recorded which).

The V gene is TRBV7-2, the J gene TRBJ2-6; TRBD1 is a possible D gene (5 bases). V gave up 4 bases and J gave up 9 bases, with 10 bases separating them. The CDR3 contains 13 residues. Germline values: CDR1 SGHTA, CDR2 FQGNSA. The CDR3 region has the DNA TGTGCCAGCAGCTCCAGACAGATCAACGTCCTGACTTTC. Its protein is CASSSRQINVLTF.

This clonotype was counted at least ten times. The chain has TRBV7-2 and TRBJ2-3, with D uncertain. This CDR3 region has 12 residues. V was clipped by 5 bases and J by 2 bases, with 5 bases between them. CDR1 is SGHTA and CDR2 is FQGNSA in the germline V gene. The CDR3 protein is CASSPNTDTQYF. DNA for the CDR3: TGTGCCAGCAGCCCTAACACAGATACGCAGTATTTT.

This clonotype ranks as medium-sized. This chain uses TRBV7-2 with TRBJ2-7, with D unresolved. The V gene lost 5 bases and the J gene lost 3 bases, with 5 bases spanning the gap. Germline lookup yields CDR1 SGHTA and CDR2 FQGNSA. The CDR3 spans 11 residues. The CDR3 DNA is TGTGCCAGCAGCCTATACTACGAGCAGTACTTC. This encodes CASSLYYEQYF.

The J gene is TRBJ1-5, the V gene TRBV30, with D uncertain. The V gene lost 0 bases and the J gene lost 4 bases, with 7 bases spanning the gap. The CDR3 is 13 amino acids. Germline V gene sequence: CDR1 GTSNPN, CDR2 SVGIG (reference sequence). The CDR3, as DNA: TGTGCCTGGAGTGTACTGGGTAATCAGCCCCAGCATTTT. Its translation: CAWSVLGNQPQHF.

There are a few counts of this clonotype. The chain links TRBV5-5 to TRBJ1-4; TRBD1 agrees at 8 bases. Germline trimming cut 1 base from V and 3 bases from J; bases unmatched to any gene: 8. Germline V gene sequence: CDR1 SGHKS, CDR2 YYEKEE (reference sequence). The length of the CDR3 is 17 residues. Written as DNA, the CDR3 is TGTGCCAGCAGCTTGTTGGGTGCGGGACAGGCTAATGAAAAACTGTTTTTT. Amino acid sequence: CASSLLGAGQANEKLFF.

This clonotype has at least ten counts. This chain connects TRBV5-1 to TRBJ2-5; no reliable D call. The V and J ends lost 4 bases and 1 base respectively, with 5 bases between them. CDR1 and CDR2 (germline): SGHRS, YFSETQ. The CDR3 consists of 12 residues. The CDR3 loop is CASSPTQETQYF. The CDR3 DNA follows: TGCGCCAGCAGCCCTACCCAAGAGACCCAGTACTTC.

In its sample, this clonotype was seen a few times. The chain employs TRBV20-1 and TRBJ1-6; 8 bases line up with TRBD1. In germline, CDR1 is DFQATT, CDR2 SNEGSKA (reference sequence). V lost 1 base, J lost 14 bases, and 4 bases stayed unmatched. The CDR3 length is 12 residues. The DNA for the CDR3 is TGCAGTGCTAGAGGGTACAGGGGGGCCCTCCACTTT. Translating gives CSARGYRGALHF.

With respect to this clonotype: A much larger clonotype is one base distant, so this may be a read error. This chain uses TRBV18 with TRBJ2-7; the D is unclear. The germline V gene encodes CDR1 KGHSH and CDR2 LQKENI. V gave up 3 bases and J gave up 3 bases, with 12 bases separating them. The CDR3 totals 14 residues. CDR3 loop: CASSPSGAVYEQYF. CDR3 sequence (DNA): TGTGCCAGCTCACCGTCAGGTGCGGTCTACGAGCAGTACTTC.